This is a list of T cell receptor beta chains from one sample in a study of T cells in Graves' hyperthyroidism and ophthalmopathy. MiXCR, run by TCRdb on the multiplex PCR reads, gives a single entry per CDR3 protein. The sample yields roughly 350,000 distinct CDR3 sequences, around 14% seen once. The material sequenced was blood. All receptors derive from a woman aged 25-40 years with Graves' hyperthyroidism. Each CDR3 is given with its conserved first and last residue. D genes are given only for firm matches. Clone size appears in some rows only: once, few, many, or a class for an expanded clone.

CDR3 DNA | CDR3 protein | J gene | D gene | clone size | V gene
TGTGCCAGCAGCGCTATGACAGGGGGCGGGGAGCTGTTTTTT | CASSAMTGGGELFF | TRBJ2-2 | TRBD1 | many | TRBV9
TGTGCCAGCAGCAGGGACACGGGCGGGGGATCACCCCTCCACTTT | CASSRDTGGGSPLHF | TRBJ1-6 | NA | many | TRBV28
TGTGCCAGCAGTGAACCCGGGGAGCTGTTTTTT | CASSEPGELFF | TRBJ2-2 | NA | many | TRBV6-1
TGTGCCAGCAGCGAGAGACAGCAACGCACAGATACGCAGTATTTT | CASSERQQRTDTQYF | TRBJ2-3 | NA | many | TRBV11-2
TGTGCCTGGACCAGAGGCACTGAAGCTTTCTTT | CAWTRGTEAFF | TRBJ1-1 | NA | many | TRBV30
TGCAGTGCTAGAGACCAGGGCCAGCCCCAGCATTTT | CSARDQGQPQHF | TRBJ1-5 | NA | many | TRBV20-1
TGTGCCAGCATTACCTCGGGTTGGGGAGGCTACACCTTC | CASITSGWGGYTF | TRBJ1-2 | NA | NA | TRBV28
TGTGCCAGCAGTCCCCTCAATGAGCAGTTCTTC | CASSPLNEQFF | TRBJ2-1 | NA | many | TRBV12-3/TRBV12-4
TGTGCCAGCAGCTTAGTCGGAGGGGTCGGGAGCAATCAGCCCCAGCATTTT | CASSLVGGVGSNQPQHF | TRBJ1-5 | NA | many | TRBV7-2
TGCAGTGCTCCACCTCCGAATGAGTGGGCCAAAAACATTCAGTACTTC | CSAPPPNEWAKNIQYF | TRBJ2-4 | NA | many | TRBV20-1
TGTGCCAGCAGTGACTACAGCCAAGAGACCCAGTACTTC | CASSDYSQETQYF | TRBJ2-5 | NA | NA | TRBV12-3/TRBV12-4
TGTGCCAGCAGATTGAGCTCTGGGGCCAACGTCCTGACTTTC | CASRLSSGANVLTF | TRBJ2-6 | NA | many | TRBV6-1
TGTGCCAGCAGTCGGGACAGGATCAAAGCTTTCTTT | CASSRDRIKAFF | TRBJ1-1 | TRBD1 | many | TRBV12-3/TRBV12-4
TGCGCCAGCAGCGAGGGGGCTGGACAGCCCCAGCATTTT | CASSEGAGQPQHF | TRBJ1-5 | TRBD1 | few | TRBV5-1
TGTGCCACCAGAACGACCGGAGGGGCCAAAAACATTCAGTACTTC | CATRTTGGAKNIQYF | TRBJ2-4 | NA | many | TRBV7-8
TGTGCCACTAGCGGCCATTTCCCCTACAATGAGCAGTTCTTC | CATSGHFPYNEQFF | TRBJ2-1 | TRBD2 | many | TRBV10-3
TGTGCCAGCAGTTTGGGACGCTATCAGCCCCAGCATTTT | CASSLGRYQPQHF | TRBJ1-5 | NA | many | TRBV27
TGCAGCGTGGGACCCTTAGGGGAGACCCAGTACTTC | CSVGPLGETQYF | TRBJ2-5 | NA | many | TRBV29-1
TGTGCCAGCAGTAACGCAGAGACAGATACGCAGTATTTT | CASSNAETDTQYF | TRBJ2-3 | NA | many | TRBV6-2/TRBV6-3
TGTGCCAGCAGTTATACCCGACTAGCGGGGGCCTCCTACAATGAGCAGTTCTTC | CASSYTRLAGASYNEQFF | TRBJ2-1 | TRBD2 | NA | TRBV6-2/TRBV6-3
TGTGCCAGCAGTTACTCGATAGCCGCCGCTAGCACAGATACGCAGTATTTT | CASSYSIAAASTDTQYF | TRBJ2-3 | NA | NA | TRBV6-6
TGCAGCGTTGGGGGAGTCAATCAGCCCCAGCATTTT | CSVGGVNQPQHF | TRBJ1-5 | NA | NA | TRBV29-1
TGTGCCAGCAGCTACGCTAGCGGGGGGGCCCACGAGCAGTACTTC | CASSYASGGAHEQYF | TRBJ2-7 | TRBD2 | many | TRBV7-8
TGCAGCGTTGAATACGGGAGTAGTCCCTACGAGCAGTACTTC | CSVEYGSSPYEQYF | TRBJ2-7 | NA | many | TRBV29-1
TGTGACAGTAGTATGGATAGACATAATCAGCCCCAGCATTTT | CDSSMDRHNQPQHF | TRBJ1-5 | NA | NA | TRBV19
TGCGCCAGCAGCAGCCGGGACCCCCGAGTCGATGAGCAGTTCTTC | CASSSRDPRVDEQFF | TRBJ2-1 | NA | NA | TRBV5-1